These 20 T cell receptor beta chains were sequenced from one sample in a study of blood T cell repertoires in COVID-19. Sequencing was performed with immunoSEQ multiplex PCR; in TCRdb, only in-frame clones are kept and a portion is missing. The sample contains about 95,000 clones, about 89% of which appear only once. Sample: peripheral blood. Receptors were obtained from a man aged 55 to 69 with COVID-19, enrolled during active disease.

This chain connects TRBV28 to TRBJ1-5; TRBD1 aligns across 7 bases. The germline V gene has CDR1 MDHEN and CDR2 SYDVKM. The trim removed 6 bases at V and 4 bases at J, leaving 6 bases unmatched. The length of the CDR3 is 14 residues. The DNA of the CDR3 is TGTGCCAGCAGCCTACAGGGGTTTAATCAGCCCCAGCATTTT. As protein: CASSLQGFNQPQHF.

The chain combines TRBV28 with TRBJ1-1; D might be TRBD1 (5 bases). The germline V gene encodes CDR1 MDHEN and CDR2 SYDVKM. Between the trimmed V and J ends, which lost 5 bases and 1 base, there was a span of 11 bases. This CDR3 has 14 residues. CDR3 region: CASSAPQGNTEAFF. CDR3 nucleotide sequence: TGTGCCAGCAGTGCCCCTCAGGGGAACACTGAAGCTTTCTTT.

This chain joins TRBV18 and TRBJ2-7, with 12 bases aligning to TRBD1. The CDR3 has 14 amino acids. Germline V gene sequence: CDR1 KGHSH, CDR2 LQKENI. V lost 3 bases and J lost 5; bases outside the gene matches: 2. The CDR3 DNA sequence: TGTGCCAGCTCACCGGGACAGGGGGCCAACGAGCAGTACTTC. This codes for CASSPGQGANEQYF.

This clone came up once. The rearrangement uses TRBV6-6 and TRBJ1-2, with D hard to call. Germline V gene data show CDR1 as MNHNY and CDR2 as SVGAGI (reference sequence). The CDR3 consists of 12 residues. V lost 8 bases to trimming and J lost 0 bases, with 7 bases between them. The CDR3 is CASEEANYGYTF. Written as DNA, the CDR3 is TGTGCCAGCGAGGAGGCTAACTATGGCTACACCTTC.

This CDR3 is CASSFSGDVTGELFF. CDR3 nucleotides: TGTGCCAGCAGCTTTTCGGGAGATGTCACCGGGGAGCTGTTTTTT. This chain links TRBV7-6 with TRBJ2-2; D is possibly TRBD2 (6 bases). This CDR3 region has 15 residues. V was trimmed by 3 bases and J by 4 bases, leaving 12 bases between them. In germline, CDR1 is SGHVS, CDR2 FNYEAQ.

This chain joins TRBV14 and TRBJ1-1; D unresolved. Germline V gene sequence: CDR1 SGHDN, CDR2 FVKESK. Trimming removed 0 bases from V and 5 bases from J, with 7 bases in between. CDR3 length: 13 residues. The CDR3 is CASSQDLRTEAFF. The CDR3 bases are TGTGCCAGCAGCCAAGATCTGCGGACTGAAGCTTTCTTT.

The CDR3, as DNA: TGTGCCAGCACCCCGCGACAGAACTATGGCTACACCTTC. Translated: CASTPRQNYGYTF. V and J are TRBV28 and TRBJ1-2; D is possibly TRBD1 (5 bases). V lost 7 bases to trimming and J lost 2 bases, with 11 bases between them. CDR3 length: 13 residues. Germline CDR1 is MDHEN and CDR2 is SYDVKM.

The chain employs TRBV24-1 and TRBJ1-5; 10 bases agree with TRBD1. Germline values: CDR1 KGHDR, CDR2 SFDVKD. Trimming cost V 3 bases and J 3 bases; bases outside gene matches: 4. The CDR3 has 16 amino acids. The chain's CDR3 is CATSDRDRGYNQPQHF. CDR3 DNA: TGTGCCACCAGTGATAGGGACAGGGGATACAATCAGCCCCAGCATTTT.

The genes are TRBV4-1 and TRBJ2-1; a possible D gene is TRBD2 (6 bases). Trimming stripped 1 base from V and 4 bases from J, with 11 bases between. The CDR3 covers 15 residues. Per the germline V gene, CDR1 is MGHRA and CDR2 is YSYEKL. The CDR3 loop reads CASSQVLAAYNEQFF. CDR3 nucleotides: TGCGCCAGCAGCCAAGTTTTAGCGGCGTACAATGAGCAGTTCTTC.

This clone has only one observation. The chain carries TRBV6-5 and TRBJ2-7; tentative D call: TRBD2 (6 bases). This CDR3 region has 12 residues. The V gene's germline CDR1 is MNHEY and CDR2 SVGAGI. Trimming removed 6 bases from V and 3 bases from J, with 9 bases in between. The CDR3 nucleotides read TGTGCCAGCAGGGGGGGAGGCTACGAGCAGTACTTC. This translates into CASRGGGYEQYF.

The V gene is TRBV4-1, the J gene TRBJ1-2, with D maybe TRBD1 (5 bases). Germline loops: CDR1 MGHRA, CDR2 YSYEKL. V dropped 0 bases and J dropped 4 bases, with 12 bases sitting between them. This CDR3 region has 15 residues. The CDR3 region is CASSQEGGARYGYTF. CDR3 in DNA: TGCGCCAGCAGCCAAGAAGGTGGGGCGCGCTATGGCTACACCTTC.

J is TRBJ2-7 and V is TRBV28, with TRBD1 identical over 10 bases. The germline CDR1 and CDR2 sequences are MDHEN and SYDVKM. V lost 7 bases to trimming and J lost 6 bases; unmatched junction nucleotides: 9. This CDR3 is built from 14 residues. The CDR3 nucleotides read TGTGCCAGCAAGCCGGGACAGGGGCCGCCCGAGCAGTACTTC. As protein: CASKPGQGPPEQYF.

CDR3 residues: CASSQVSGETEAFF. The CDR3 region has the DNA TGTGCCAGCAGCCAAGTATCAGGGGAAACTGAAGCTTTCTTT. This chain uses TRBV3-1 (or the pseudogene TRBV3-2) with TRBJ1-1; TRBD1 is a possible D gene (6 bases). The CDR3 covers 14 residues. CDR1 and CDR2 (germline): LGHDT, YNNKEL (reference sequence). V was pared by 1 base and J by 5 bases, with 11 bases between.

The chain recombines TRBV29-1 with TRBJ2-1, with 7 nucleotides matching TRBD2. The J segment lost 1 base and the V segment lost 6 bases, leaving 6 bases of the junction unmatched. The CDR3 covers 14 residues. Per the germline V gene, CDR1 is SQVTM and CDR2 is ANQGSEA. As DNA, the CDR3 is TGCAGCGTGCGAGGGGAGGGATCCTACAATGAGCAGTTCTTC. This encodes CSVRGEGSYNEQFF.

V is TRBV7-9 and J is TRBJ2-1; D unclear. Germline V gives CDR1 SEHNR, CDR2 FQNEAQ (reference sequence). The CDR3 extends over 12 amino acids. The V end lost 5 bases, the J end lost 9 bases, and 11 bases lay between the germline ends. CDR3 nucleotide sequence: TGTGCCAGCAGCCTCCCAGTTGGTGAGCAGTTCTTC. The encoded protein is CASSLPVGEQFF.

The genes are TRBV6-5 and TRBJ2-7, with D maybe TRBD1 (5 bases). The CDR3 has 15 residues. Germline CDR1 MNHEY, CDR2 SVGAGI. V lost 5 bases, J lost 0 bases, and 14 bases lay in between. The CDR3 DNA follows: TGTGCCAGCAGTCCGGACACCTTTCTCTCCTACGAGCAGTACTTC. Protein product: CASSPDTFLSYEQYF.

Only one count was recorded for this clone. This rearrangement joins TRBV4-1 to TRBJ1-2, with a possible D match to TRBD1 (6 bases). Germline V gene sequence: CDR1 MGHRA, CDR2 YSYEKL. The germline V and J ends were trimmed by 5 bases and 0 bases, with 10 bases remaining between them. This CDR3 contains 14 residues. The CDR3 nucleotides read TGCGCCAGCAGCTACAGGGATTCTAACTATGGCTACACCTTC. Translation gives CASSYRDSNYGYTF.

The chain carries TRBV18 and TRBJ2-3; D might be TRBD2 (6 bases). V was pared by 3 bases and J by 3 bases, with 13 bases between. From germline, CDR1 is KGHSH and CDR2 LQKENI. The CDR3 loop spans 15 amino acids. The CDR3 sequence is CASSPMQGLTDTQYF. DNA for the CDR3: TGTGCCAGCTCACCCATGCAGGGACTTACAGATACGCAGTATTTT.

The chain carries TRBV7-2 and TRBJ1-1, with D uncertain. Deletions cut 5 bases from V and 7 bases from J, with 17 bases between. In germline, CDR1 is SGHTA, CDR2 FQGNSA. The CDR3 length is 14 residues. In nucleotides, the CDR3 is TGTGCCAGCAGCCTCGGGGTAGGGAGCTATGAAGCTTTCTTT. Residues: CASSLGVGSYEAFF.

The rearrangement links TRBV4-2 to TRBJ2-3; D uncertain. The CDR3 length is 16 residues. V gave up 0 bases and J gave up 0 bases, with 10 bases separating them. Looked up from germline, CDR1 is LGHNA and CDR2 is YNFKEQ. DNA for the CDR3: TGTGCCAGCAGCCAAGATCTGCGGCTTAGCACAGATACGCAGTATTTT. Translated, it gives CASSQDLRLSTDTQYF.